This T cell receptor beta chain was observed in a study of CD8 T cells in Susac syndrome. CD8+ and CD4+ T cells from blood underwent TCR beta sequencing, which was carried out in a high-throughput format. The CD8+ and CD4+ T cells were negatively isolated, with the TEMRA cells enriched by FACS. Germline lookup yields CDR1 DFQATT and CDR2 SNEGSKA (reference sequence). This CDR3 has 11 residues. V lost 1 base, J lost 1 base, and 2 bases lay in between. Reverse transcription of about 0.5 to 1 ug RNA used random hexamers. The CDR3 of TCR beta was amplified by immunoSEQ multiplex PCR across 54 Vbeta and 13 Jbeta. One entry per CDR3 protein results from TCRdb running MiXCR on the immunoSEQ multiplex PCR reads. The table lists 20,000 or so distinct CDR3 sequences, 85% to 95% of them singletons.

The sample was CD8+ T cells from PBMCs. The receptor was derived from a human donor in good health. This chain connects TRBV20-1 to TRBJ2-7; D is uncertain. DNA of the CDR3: TGCAGTGCTAGAGTGTCCTACGAGCAGTACTTC. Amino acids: CSARVSYEQYF.